This T cell receptor beta chain was identified during a study of T cells in Graves' hyperthyroidism and ophthalmopathy. General study findings and limits: Researchers report that a 13 V-J model separated ophthalmopathy from stable hyperthyroidism. Expanded thyroid clonotypes (above 0.001) were mostly also found in blood.

Amplification of TCR beta CDR3 regions was performed using RNA transcripts as template. First-round RT-PCR with HTBI primers amplified the TCR CDR3 region. MiXCR, run by TCRdb on the multiplex PCR reads, gives a single entry per CDR3 protein. The sample holds around 250,000 distinct CDR3 sequences, just over 14% seen once. V was pared by 1 base and J by 7 bases, with 17 bases between. Per the germline V gene, CDR1 is MGHRA and CDR2 is YSYEKL. There are 16 residues in the CDR3. This clonotype was seen more than once but under ten times. The antigen remains undetermined. Sequenced material: blood. This sequence originates from a middle-aged woman with Graves' hyperthyroidism that later progressed to Graves' ophthalmopathy. The chain employs TRBV4-1 and TRBJ1-5; D is ambiguous. The CDR3 loop is CASSQVKGPGNQPQHF. CDR3 DNA sequence: TGCGCCAGCAGCCAAGTAAAGGGCCCGGGTAACCAGCCCCAGCATTTT.